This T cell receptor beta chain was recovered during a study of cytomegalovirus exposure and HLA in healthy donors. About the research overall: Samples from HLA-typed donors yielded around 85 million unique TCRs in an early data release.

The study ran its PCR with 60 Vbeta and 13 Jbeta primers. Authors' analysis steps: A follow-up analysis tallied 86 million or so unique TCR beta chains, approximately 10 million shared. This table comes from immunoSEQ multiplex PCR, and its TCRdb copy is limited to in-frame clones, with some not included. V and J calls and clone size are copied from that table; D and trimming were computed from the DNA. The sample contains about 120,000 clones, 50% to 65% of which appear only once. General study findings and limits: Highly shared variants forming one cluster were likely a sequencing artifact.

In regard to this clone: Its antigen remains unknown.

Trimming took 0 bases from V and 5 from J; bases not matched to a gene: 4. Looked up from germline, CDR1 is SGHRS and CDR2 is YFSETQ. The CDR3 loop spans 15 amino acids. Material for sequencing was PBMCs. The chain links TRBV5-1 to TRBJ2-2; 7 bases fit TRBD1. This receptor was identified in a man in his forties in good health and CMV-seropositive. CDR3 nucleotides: TGCGCCAGCAGCTTGGGGGACAGAGCTACCGGGGAGCTGTTTTTT. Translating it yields CASSLGDRATGELFF.